This TCR beta chain was found in a study of CDR3 diversity in severe acne. The germline gives CDR1 MNHEY, CDR2 SVGAGI. V gave up 6 bases and J gave up 4 bases, with 12 bases separating them. The CDR3 spans 13 residues. From the PCR reads, TCRdb called clonotypes with MiXCR, one entry per CDR3 protein. The data show some 90,000 distinct CDR3 sequences, 49% seen once. The TCR comes from a male donor with severe acne vulgaris. The chain carries TRBV6-5 and TRBJ2-5; tentatively, D is TRBD1 (6 bases). The sequencing sample was made of blood. The CDR3 sequence: CASSLKGGETQYF. In nucleotides, the CDR3 is TGTGCCAGCAGCTTGAAAGGGGGAGAGACCCAGTACTTC.